Following are 5 T cell receptor beta chains from one sample sequenced in a study of blood T cell repertoires in COVID-19 (dated by TCRdb to 2020 to 2021). The library relied on the immunoSEQ multiplex PCR assay. As stored in TCRdb, this immuneACCESS dataset retains in-frame rearrangements with V and J assigned. A fraction of the clones does not appear; measured against another copy, unresolved V genes explain less than half of the discrepancy, and the remainder lacks a known reason. Recorded for this sample are around 150,000 clones; over 80% of them occurred a single time. Of the sample, 10% to 15% falls within the top ten clones. Sequencing used PBMCs or T cells enriched from blood (not recorded which). The receptor source for this set is a woman in her fifties or sixties who had recovered from COVID-19.

The chain has TRBV5-1 and TRBJ1-2, with D tentatively TRBD1 (6 bases). Germline loops: CDR1 SGHRS, CDR2 YFSETQ. V was pared by 6 bases and J by 2 bases, with 11 bases between. The CDR3 contains 13 residues. DNA of the CDR3: TGCGCCAGCACCGCAGGGGTAAACTATGGCTACACCTTC. This translates into CASTAGVNYGYTF.

This clone was recorded once. The chain uses TRBV5-1 and TRBJ2-5; D is possibly TRBD2 (6 bases). The V end was cut by 4 bases, the J end by 0 bases, with 19 bases between. Per germline, CDR1 SGHRS and CDR2 YFSETQ. The length of the CDR3 is 17 residues. CDR3 in DNA: TGCGCCAGCAGCCCGGGGGTTGGCGGGGTATACCAAGAGACCCAGTACTTC. It codes for CASSPGVGGVYQETQYF.

The V and J genes are TRBV14 and TRBJ1-2; 7 bases fit TRBD1. CDR3 length: 15 amino acids. V lost 2 bases and J lost 6; bases outside the gene matches: 9. CDR1 is SGHDN, CDR2 FVKESK, per germline. The CDR3 DNA follows: TGTGCCAGCAGCCAAACAGGGACAGAAATCAATGGCTACACCTTC. Its translation: CASSQTGTEINGYTF.

The chain couples TRBV29-1 to TRBJ1-1; possible D gene TRBD1, 5 bases. In germline, CDR1 is SQVTM, CDR2 ANQGSEA. This CDR3 has 12 residues. V lost 5 bases to trimming and J lost 6 bases, with 13 bases between them. CDR3 protein: CSVYSGAAEAFF. CDR3 DNA: TGCAGCGTTTATAGTGGGGCCGCTGAAGCTTTCTTT.

This chain links TRBV3-1 (or the pseudogene TRBV3-2) with TRBJ2-3; possibly TRBD2 for D (6 bases). Per the germline V gene, CDR1 is LGHDT and CDR2 is YNNKEL (reference sequence). CDR3 length equals 13 residues. V shed 1 base and J shed 14 bases, with 16 bases lying between them. This chain's CDR3 is CASSQAGRGRAYF. In DNA, the CDR3 is TGTGCCAGCAGCCAAGCCGGGCGGGGCAGGGCGTATTTT.